This TCR beta chain was sequenced for a study of blood T cells in healthy people across ages. With a J-beta primer mix and a sample-barcoded 5' primer, a second PCR ran roughly 6 to 11 cycles. TCRdb redid the calling of the 5' RACE reads with MiXCR, one entry per CDR3 protein. The sample has about 1.5 million distinct CDR3 sequences, roughly 43% seen once; the top ten hold around 4%. CDR1 and CDR2 from the germline V gene are SEHNR and FQNEAQ (reference sequence). CDR3 size: 15 residues. The germline V and J ends were trimmed by 5 bases and 4 bases, with 17 bases remaining between them. Source material: blood. The V call is TRBV7-9, the J call TRBJ1-2; D not certain. The receptor was derived from a woman between 18 and 29 years old in good health. Here the CDR3 DNA reads TGTGCCAGCAGCCTCGGACCTGCTCTCATCTATGGCTACACCTTC. Amino acids: CASSLGPALIYGYTF.